This is a list of T cell receptor beta chains from one sample in a study of cytomegalovirus exposure and HLA in healthy donors. Sequenced by immunoSEQ multiplex PCR; TCRdb stores in-frame clones only, minus some. The data contain 80,000 to 100,000 clones, about three quarters of them singletons. The sequencing input was PBMCs. These receptors originate from a man in his fifties or sixties in good health and CMV-seropositive. The CDR3 runs from the conserved cysteine through the conserved F or W. A D gene is named only where the DNA matches it firmly. Some rows have no size entry. The others give once, few or many, or a class for an expanded clone.

TRBV28	TRBJ2-2	-	TRBD1	CASSTRTGVTGELFF	TGTGCCAGCAGTACCCGGACAGGAGTCACCGGGGAGCTGTTTTTT
TRBV5-1	TRBJ1-6	-	TRBD1	CASSLATGDSPLPF	TGCGCCAGCAGCTTAGCGACAGGGGATTCACCCCTCCCCTTT
TRBV5-1	TRBJ2-2	once	TRBD1	CASSSDRANTGELFF	TGCGCCAGCAGCTCGGACAGGGCGAACACCGGGGAGCTGTTTTTT
TRBV5-1	TRBJ2-5	-	TRBD1	CASSKGTGALETQYF	TGCGCCAGCAGCAAGGGGACAGGGGCTTTAGAGACCCAGTACTTC
TRBV19	TRBJ2-5	-	TRBD2	CASRSSGGAIETQYF	TGTGCCAGTAGGAGTAGCGGGGGGGCTATTGAGACCCAGTACTTC
TRBV5-1	TRBJ1-2	-	-	CASSLGRTGDGYPF	TGCGCCAGCAGCCTAGGACGGACGGGGGATGGCTACCCCTTC
TRBV5-1	TRBJ2-3	few	TRBD2	CASSFRLAGGPDTQYF	TGCGCCAGCAGCTTTCGACTAGCGGGGGGGCCAGATACGCAGTATTTT
TRBV2	TRBJ1-4	-	-	CASSVSGDEKLFF	TGTGCCAGCAGTGTCTCAGGGGACGAAAAACTGTTTTTT
TRBV27	TRBJ2-5	-	TRBD2	CASRQLLAGVETQYF	TGTGCCAGCAGACAATTACTAGCGGGGGTAGAGACCCAGTACTTC
TRBV5-8	TRBJ2-5	-	-	CASSRQETQYF	TGTGCCAGCAGCCGTCAAGAGACCCAGTACTTC
TRBV7-2	TRBJ2-3	-	-	CASSLEGHRTDTQYF	TGTGCCAGCAGCTTAGAGGGACACCGCACAGATACGCAGTATTTT
TRBV7-3	TRBJ1-1	-	TRBD1	CASSLVPAGGWNTEAFF	TGTGCCAGCAGCTTAGTGCCCGCAGGGGGCTGGAACACTGAAGCTTTCTTT
TRBV20-1	TRBJ1-3	-	TRBD1	CSAGDRSIYF	TGCAGTGCTGGGGACAGAAGCATATATTTT
TRBV2	TRBJ1-1	-	-	CASRISGGTEAFF	TGTGCCAGCAGAATCTCGGGAGGAACTGAAGCTTTCTTT
TRBV23-1	TRBJ1-4	-	TRBD1	CASRPRRTGADGEKLFF	TGCGCCAGCAGGCCTAGGAGGACAGGGGCGGACGGTGAAAAACTGTTTTTT
TRBV2	TRBJ1-2	-	-	CASPGVYGYTF	TGTGCCAGCCCGGGGGTCTATGGCTACACCTTC
TRBV9	TRBJ1-1	few	-	CASSVAGGGTEAFF	TGTGCCAGCAGCGTAGCAGGCGGGGGCACTGAAGCTTTCTTT
TRBV9	TRBJ2-7	once	TRBD2	CASSPGLALMGEQYF	TGTGCCAGCAGCCCGGGACTAGCGTTGATGGGCGAGCAGTACTTC
TRBV7-9	TRBJ2-1	-	TRBD2	CASSPVAGGVNEQFF	TGTGCCAGCAGCCCCGTAGCGGGGGGAGTAAATGAGCAGTTCTTC
TRBV5-6	TRBJ2-5	-	-	CASSSGLYQETQYF	TGTGCCAGCAGCTCGGGACTGTACCAAGAGACCCAGTACTTC
TRBV4-1	TRBJ1-2	-	-	CASSQVEKQAINYGYTF	TGCGCCAGCAGCCAAGTCGAGAAACAGGCGATTAACTATGGCTACACCTTC
TRBV6-5	TRBJ2-5	-	TRBD1	CASSYSGQIQETQYF	TGTGCCAGCAGTTACTCGGGACAGATACAAGAGACCCAGTACTTC
TRBV7-9	TRBJ1-3	-	TRBD1	CASTPGQGLSGNTIYF	TGTGCCAGCACCCCTGGACAGGGCCTCTCTGGAAACACCATATATTTT
TRBV20-1	TRBJ2-5	once	-	CSAKRGETQYF	TGCAGTGCTAAAAGGGGAGAGACCCAGTACTTC
TRBV9	TRBJ2-5	-	-	CASSVQVQETQYF	TGTGCCAGCAGCGTCCAGGTCCAAGAGACCCAGTACTTC
TRBV6-1	TRBJ2-6	-	-	CASSPQGTGANVLTF	TGTGCCAGCAGTCCCCAGGGCACTGGGGCCAACGTCCTGACTTTC
TRBV27	TRBJ1-6	once	TRBD1	CASSSTGVTYNSPLHF	TGTGCCAGCAGTTCGACAGGGGTGACCTATAATTCACCCCTCCACTTT
TRBV6-1	TRBJ2-1	few	TRBD1	CASPDRTTNEQFF	TGTGCCAGCCCGGACAGGACGACTAATGAGCAGTTCTTC
TRBV6-5	TRBJ2-7	-	TRBD1	CASSYEGQPFYEQYF	TGTGCCAGCAGTTATGAGGGACAGCCATTCTACGAGCAGTACTTC
TRBV5-6	TRBJ2-3	-	TRBD2	CASSFLAGDLSTDTQYF	TGTGCCAGCAGCTTCCTAGCGGGGGACCTTAGCACAGATACGCAGTATTTT
TRBV4-3	TRBJ1-6	-	-	CASSQTRSNSPLHF	TGCGCCAGCAGCCAAACAAGATCTAATTCACCCCTCCACTTT
TRBV6-1	TRBJ2-5	-	-	CASSEAGGEETQYF	TGTGCCAGCAGTGAGGCGGGTGGCGAAGAGACCCAGTACTTC
TRBV18	TRBJ2-7	-	-	CASSPLTGKGENEQYF	TGTGCCAGCTCACCGCTAACAGGGAAAGGGGAAAACGAGCAGTACTTC
TRBV4-2	TRBJ1-1	once	-	CASSQATQGTEAFF	TGTGCCAGCAGCCAAGCGACACAGGGAACTGAAGCTTTCTTT